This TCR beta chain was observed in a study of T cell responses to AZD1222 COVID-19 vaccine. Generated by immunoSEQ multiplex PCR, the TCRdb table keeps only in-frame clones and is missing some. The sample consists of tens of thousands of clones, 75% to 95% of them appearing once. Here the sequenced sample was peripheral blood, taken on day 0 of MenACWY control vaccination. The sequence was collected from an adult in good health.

In DNA, the CDR3 is TGTGCCAGTAGTCTTAACCGGGACAGGGTCCACGAGCAGTACTTC. Its translation: CASSLNRDRVHEQYF. V and J are TRBV19 and TRBJ2-7, with 9 bases lining up with TRBD1. Germline CDR1 reads LNHDA; CDR2 reads SQIVND (reference sequence). The CDR3 consists of 15 residues. The ends lost 5 bases at V and 5 bases at J; junction bases unmatched: 10.